The TCR beta chain under discussion was sequenced for a study of blood T cell repertoires in COVID-19 (dated by TCRdb to the early 2020s). About the study as a whole: ImmuneRACE Cohort 3 recovered participants were defined by two consecutive negative NP/OP PCR tests, healthcare professional clearance, or symptom resolution. The repertoires were released in a freely available public database meant as a resource for research on the immune response to SARS-CoV-2. A de-identified subject ID, COVID-19 status, age in years and sex were almost always included in the sample metadata. The dataset comprised deeply sampled blood TCRbeta repertoires from subjects exposed to, actively infected with, or recovered from COVID-19. The samples were drawn from the first 160 participants of the ongoing ImmuneRACE study and from 1,254 subjects provided by 6 global collaborators. The collaborator samples originated in the United States, Italy and Spain and spanned the acute and convalescent phases of COVID-19. The material from the prospective study consisted of cDNA or gDNA derived from T cells, B-cell-depleted T cells, or PBMCs. Where HLA class I and class II types were available, the types were taken from metadata supplied by the sample provider, not from assay-based typing. Overall study outcomes, separate from this receptor: How much clinical and demographic metadata was included differed by source and by participant, and the metadata was provided uncurated.

The immunoSEQ Assay, a bias-controlled multiplex PCR, was used to amplify TCRbeta CDR3 regions from genomic DNA. The authors' analysis ran thus. The number of nucleated cells in each sample was estimated from the amplification of reference gene primers within the assay. Sequence reads were collapsed and filtered to measure the absolute abundance of every unique TCRbeta CDR3 rearrangement. For each sample, productive Simpson clonality was calculated as the square root of Simpson's diversity index over productive rearrangements. The table comes from immuneACCESS by way of TCRdb, which keeps in-frame sequences with V and J called. Part of the clones is missing from these tables; in studies checked, under half for an unresolved V gene and the rest for unknown reasons. V and J calls and clone size come straight from that table; D and trimming were deduced from the DNA. The sample table records 300,000 to 450,000 clones; about 90% of these occur just once. The biggest ten clones account for approximately 1.8% of the sample.

Participants in the prospective study were aged about 18 to 100 years, lived in 24 United States geographic areas, and enrolled through a virtual design. To assign participants to cohorts, the prospective study relied on clinical history that participants themselves reported in a screening survey and a study questionnaire. In the prospective study, whole blood, serum and a nasopharyngeal or oropharyngeal swab were collected from each participant by mobile phlebotomists. Over a roughly two-month period, participants in the prospective study had the option of providing additional blood draws and questionnaires. Blood samples from the prospective study were shipped frozen or at room temperature prior to DNA extraction. From cysteine to phenylalanine, the CDR3 is 13 amino acids long. Of all the DNA, just the CDR3 is kept, 39 bases in frame from base 1. Of note for this clone: The antigen this receptor binds is unknown. No much larger clone is present one base from it, and per-base qualities are unavailable.

This sequence was found in a man in his forties in a cohort exposed to, infected with or recovered from COVID-19 (not recorded which). Here the chain combines TRBV21-1 and TRBJ2-3; TRBD2 is the table's D call, not checked against the DNA. TRBV21-1 is reported as a pseudogene. Specimen: PBMCs or T cells enriched from blood (not recorded which). The sequence in DNA is TGTGCCAGCAGCAAACCTTGTTCAGATACGCAGTATTTT. This sequence encodes CASSKPCSDTQYF.